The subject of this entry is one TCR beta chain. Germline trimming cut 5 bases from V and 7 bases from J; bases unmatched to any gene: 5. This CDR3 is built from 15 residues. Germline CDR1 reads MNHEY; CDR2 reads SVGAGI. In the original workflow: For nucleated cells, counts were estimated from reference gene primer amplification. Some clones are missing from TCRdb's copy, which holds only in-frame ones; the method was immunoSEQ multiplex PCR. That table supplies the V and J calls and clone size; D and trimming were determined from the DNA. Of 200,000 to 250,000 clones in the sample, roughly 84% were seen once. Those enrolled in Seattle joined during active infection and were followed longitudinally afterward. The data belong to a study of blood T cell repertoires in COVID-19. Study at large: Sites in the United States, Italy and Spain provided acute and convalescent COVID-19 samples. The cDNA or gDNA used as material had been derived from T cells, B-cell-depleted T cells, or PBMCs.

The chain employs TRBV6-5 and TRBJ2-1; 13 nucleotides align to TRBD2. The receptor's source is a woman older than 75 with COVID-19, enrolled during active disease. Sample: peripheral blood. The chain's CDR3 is CASSTPGLAGNEQFF. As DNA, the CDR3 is TGTGCCAGCAGTACCCCGGGACTAGCGGGAAATGAGCAGTTCTTC.